What follows are 9 T cell receptor beta chains derived from one specimen sequenced in a study of blood T cells in healthy people across ages (dated by TCRdb to the mid-2010s). Receptor amplification or capture employed 5' RACE. The data were produced on an Illumina HiSeq 2500. A second roughly 6 to 12 cycle PCR used a sample-barcoded 5' primer and a J-beta primer mix. The public reads were run again by TCRdb, first through fastp at Q25 and then through MiXCR, and only productive beta chains were kept. Rows matching on CDR3 protein sequence are summarized as one entry with the most common DNA and genes. The sample table records fewer than 1,000,000 distinct CDR3 sequences; 44% of these occur just once. The ten largest clones capture roughly 19% of the sample. The sequenced sample consisted of blood. All receptors come from a man in his sixties in good health.

This clonotype was picked up a small number of times. V usage is TRBV30 and J usage is TRBJ1-1, with D unresolved. The V end lost 0 bases, the J end lost 11 bases, and 13 bases lay between the germline ends. Per the germline V gene, CDR1 is GTSNPN and CDR2 is SVGIG (reference sequence). The length of the CDR3 is 12 residues. CDR3 DNA sequence: TGTGCCTGGAGTGTGGAGGTTGGTGAGGCTTTCTTT. Its translation: CAWSVEVGEAFF.

This chain links TRBV27 with TRBJ1-4; TRBD1 might be the D (5 bases). V lost 4 bases to trimming and J lost 8 bases, with 17 bases between them. The CDR3 loop spans 15 amino acids. CDR1 is MNHEY and CDR2 is SMNVEV in the germline V gene (reference sequence). The CDR3 spells CASSYRVGQGEKLFF. The CDR3 region has the DNA TGTGCCAGCAGTTACCGGGTGGGCCAGGGAGAAAAACTGTTTTTT. The variable domain in full, completed from reference TRBV27 and TRBJ1-4, reads EAQVTQNPRYLITVTGKKLTVTCSQNMNHEYMSWYRQDPGLGLRQIYYSMNVEVTDKGDVPEGYKVSRKEKRNFPLILESPSPNQTSLYFCASSYRVGQGEKLFFGSGTQLSVL.

The rearrangement joins TRBV18 to TRBJ2-4, with D possibly matching TRBD1 (5 bases). This CDR3 has 14 amino acids. Germline V gene lookup returns CDR1 KGHSH and CDR2 LQKENI. Trimming removed 1 base at V and 7 bases at J, with 11 bases between. The DNA of the CDR3 is TGTGCCAGCTCACCACAAGGGGCGATGAACATTCAGTACTTC. This codes for CASSPQGAMNIQYF.

The chain links TRBV6-1 to TRBJ2-1; 9 bases agree with TRBD1. This CDR3 has 16 residues. The germline CDR1 and CDR2 sequences are MNHNS and SASEGT. J gave up 8 bases and V 4 bases, and 12 bases lay outside the gene matches. CDR3: CASSATGTGFRYEQFF. CDR3 nucleotides: TGTGCCAGCAGTGCCACCGGGACAGGGTTTAGGTATGAGCAGTTCTTC.

This clonotype was seen a handful of times. The chain couples TRBV3-1 to TRBJ2-1, with 11 nucleotides matching TRBD2. V gave up 0 bases and J gave up 3 bases; unmatched junction bases: 4. CDR1 LGHDT and CDR2 YNNKEL come from the germline V gene (reference sequence). CDR3 length equals 17 residues. The CDR3 here is CASSQEPGTSGYNEQFF. The CDR3 DNA follows: TGTGCCAGCAGCCAAGAACCAGGGACTAGCGGCTACAATGAGCAGTTCTTC.

The chain is built from TRBV5-1 and TRBJ2-7, with 7 bases aligning to TRBD2. CDR3 size: 15 residues. CDR1 and CDR2 (germline): SGHRS, YFSETQ. J was trimmed by 5 bases and V by 4 bases; bases with no gene match: 12. DNA for the CDR3: TGCGCCAGCAGCCTCCGGGAGGAGTCGGGCAACGAGCAGTACTTC. Amino acid sequence: CASSLREESGNEQYF.

The CDR3 loop is CSVENRGLDYGYTF. In DNA, the CDR3 is TGCAGCGTTGAAAATAGGGGCTTGGACTATGGCTACACCTTC. This chain uses TRBV29-1 with TRBJ1-2; perhaps TRBD1 as D (5 bases). There are 14 residues in the CDR3. Germline V gene sequence: CDR1 SQVTM, CDR2 ANQGSEA. Trimming took 2 bases from V and 3 from J, leaving 13 bases between them. The whole variable domain, filled in from reference TRBV29-1 and TRBJ1-2, reads SAVISQKPSRDICQRGTSLTIQCQVDSQVTMMFWYRQQPGQSLTLIATANQGSEATYESGFVIDKFPISRPNLTFSTLTVSNMSPEDSSIYLCSVENRGLDYGYTFGSGTRLTVV.

On this clonotype: Just one base apart from a much larger clone, this may be a read error. J is TRBJ2-5 and V is TRBV10-3; D might be TRBD2 (5 bases). The CDR3 runs to 13 residues. Germline V gene sequence: CDR1 ENHRY, CDR2 SYGVKD. For the CDR3, the DNA is TGTGCCAGCAGTGAGGAGGACCTCTGGGAGCAGTACTTC. This translates into CASSEEDLWEQYF.

In nucleotides, the CDR3 is TGTGCCACCAGTGACCGGACAGGGAGGAATGGCTACACCTTC. Amino acids: CATSDRTGRNGYTF. The V call is TRBV24-1, the J call TRBJ1-2; 8 bases fit TRBD1. The junction had 6 bases not matched to a gene; V was cut back by 4 bases and J by 6 bases. This CDR3 comprises 14 residues. In germline, CDR1 is KGHDR, CDR2 SFDVKD.